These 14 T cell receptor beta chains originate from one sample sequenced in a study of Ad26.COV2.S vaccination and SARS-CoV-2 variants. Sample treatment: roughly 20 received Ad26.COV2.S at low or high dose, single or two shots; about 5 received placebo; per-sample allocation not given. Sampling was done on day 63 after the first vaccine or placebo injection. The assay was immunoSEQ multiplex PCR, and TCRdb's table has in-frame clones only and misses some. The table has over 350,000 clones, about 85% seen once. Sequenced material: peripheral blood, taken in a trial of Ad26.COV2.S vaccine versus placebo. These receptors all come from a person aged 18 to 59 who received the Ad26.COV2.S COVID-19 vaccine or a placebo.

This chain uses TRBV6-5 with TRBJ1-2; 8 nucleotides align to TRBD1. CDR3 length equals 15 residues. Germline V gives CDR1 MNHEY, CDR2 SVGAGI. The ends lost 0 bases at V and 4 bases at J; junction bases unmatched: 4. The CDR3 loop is CASSYSPGGPYGYTF. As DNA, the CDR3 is TGTGCCAGCAGTTACTCCCCAGGGGGCCCCTATGGCTACACCTTC.

CDR3 nucleotide sequence: TGCAGCGTGGACCGAGATCCGTATTTT. It translates to CSVDRDPYF. The chain couples TRBV29-1 to TRBJ2-3; D not resolved. CDR3 length equals 9 residues. V was shortened by 6 bases and J by 14 bases, with 12 bases between the two germline ends. In germline, CDR1 is SQVTM, CDR2 ANQGSEA.

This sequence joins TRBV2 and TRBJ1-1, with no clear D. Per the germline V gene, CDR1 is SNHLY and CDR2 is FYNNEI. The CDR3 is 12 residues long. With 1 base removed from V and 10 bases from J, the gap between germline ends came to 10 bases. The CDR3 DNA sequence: TGTGCCAGCAGTGAAGAGGGTCCGGGAGCTTTCTTT. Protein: CASSEEGPGAFF.

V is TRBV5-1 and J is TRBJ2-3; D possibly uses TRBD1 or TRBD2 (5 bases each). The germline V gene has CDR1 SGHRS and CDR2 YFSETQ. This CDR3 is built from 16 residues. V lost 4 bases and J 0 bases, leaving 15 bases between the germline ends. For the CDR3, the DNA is TGCGCCAGCAGCCAGGGCCTGGGGGTTAGCACAGATACGCAGTATTTT. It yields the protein CASSQGLGVSTDTQYF.

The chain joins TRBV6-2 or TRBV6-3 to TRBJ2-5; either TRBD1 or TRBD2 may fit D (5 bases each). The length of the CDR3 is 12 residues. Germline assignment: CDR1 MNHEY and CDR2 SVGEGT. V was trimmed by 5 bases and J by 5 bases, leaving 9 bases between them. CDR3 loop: CASSPWGETQYF. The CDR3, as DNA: TGTGCCAGCAGTCCCTGGGGGGAGACCCAGTACTTC.

In DNA form, the CDR3 reads TGCGCCAGCAGCGCGGGGGGCGAAGAGCAGTACTTC. Translating gives CASSAGGEEQYF. V usage is TRBV10-2 and J usage is TRBJ2-7, with 8 bases identical to TRBD2. J was trimmed by 7 bases and V by 6 bases; bases with no gene match: 5. Germline assignment: CDR1 WSHSY and CDR2 SAAADI. This CDR3 has 12 amino acids.

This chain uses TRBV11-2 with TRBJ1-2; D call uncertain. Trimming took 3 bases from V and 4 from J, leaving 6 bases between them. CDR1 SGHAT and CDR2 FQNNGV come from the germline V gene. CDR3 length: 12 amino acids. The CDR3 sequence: CASSFSSYGYTF. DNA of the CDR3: TGTGCCAGCAGCTTTTCGAGCTATGGCTACACCTTC.

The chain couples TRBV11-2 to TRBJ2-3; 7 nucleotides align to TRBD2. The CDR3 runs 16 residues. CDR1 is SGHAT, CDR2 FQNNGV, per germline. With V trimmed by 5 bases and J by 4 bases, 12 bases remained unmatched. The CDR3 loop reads CASSPTAGVGPDTQYF. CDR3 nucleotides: TGTGCCAGCAGCCCCACGGCGGGGGTCGGGCCAGATACGCAGTATTTT.

The CDR3 is CASTPTGVVGNTIYF. The CDR3 nucleotides are TGTGCCAGCACCCCGACAGGGGTCGTTGGAAACACCATATATTTT. The genes are TRBV6-5 and TRBJ1-3, with TRBD1 identical over 8 bases. Trimming cost V 7 bases and J 3 bases; bases outside gene matches: 8. The germline gives CDR1 MNHEY, CDR2 SVGAGI. CDR3 length: 15 amino acids.

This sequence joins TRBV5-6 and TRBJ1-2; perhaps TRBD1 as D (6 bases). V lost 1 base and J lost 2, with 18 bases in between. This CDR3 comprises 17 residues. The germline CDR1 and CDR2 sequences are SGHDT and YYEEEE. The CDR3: CASSLNREGTDNYGYTF. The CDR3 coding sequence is TGTGCCAGCAGCTTGAACAGGGAGGGGACGGACAACTATGGCTACACCTTC.

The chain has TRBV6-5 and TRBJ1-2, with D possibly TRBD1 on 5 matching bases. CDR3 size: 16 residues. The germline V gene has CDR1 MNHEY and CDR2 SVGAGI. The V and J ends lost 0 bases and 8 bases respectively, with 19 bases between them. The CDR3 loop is CASSYSNPTGVGGYTF. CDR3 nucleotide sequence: TGTGCCAGCAGTTACTCGAATCCTACGGGGGTCGGAGGCTACACCTTC.

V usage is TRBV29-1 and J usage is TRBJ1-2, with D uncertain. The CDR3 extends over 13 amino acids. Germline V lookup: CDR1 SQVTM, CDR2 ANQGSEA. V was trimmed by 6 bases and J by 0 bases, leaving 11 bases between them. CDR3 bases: TGCAGCGTCGCAGAAACAGCTAACTATGGCTACACCTTC. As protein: CSVAETANYGYTF.

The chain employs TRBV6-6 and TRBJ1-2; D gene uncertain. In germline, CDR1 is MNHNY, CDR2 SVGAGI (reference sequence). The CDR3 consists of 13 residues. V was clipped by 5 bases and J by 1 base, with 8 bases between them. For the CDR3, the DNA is TGTGCCAGCAGTCCCACTAATAACTATGGCTACACCTTC. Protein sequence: CASSPTNNYGYTF.

CDR3 coding DNA: TGTGCCAGCAGTTCCCAAGACAGGGCCTACAATGAGCAGTTCTTC. It encodes CASSSQDRAYNEQFF. J is TRBJ2-1 and V is TRBV27; 7 bases match TRBD1. Germline V CDR1 and CDR2: MNHEY, SMNVEV (reference sequence). CDR3 length equals 15 residues. Germline trimming cut 4 bases from V and 2 bases from J; bases unmatched to any gene: 5.